This TCR beta chain derives from a study of immune characteristics of hereditary and idiopathic chronic pancreatitis. General study findings and limits: Hereditary versus idiopathic pancreatitis showed different Vbeta-Jbeta usage, including TRBV10, TRBV19, TRBV23, TRBV5. Chronic pancreatitis severity scores rose with numbers of productive TCR rearrangements. Because tissue was from TPIAT only, disease duration differences may confound results. TCRbeta diversity rose and clonality fell in both pancreatitis groups versus controls.

Some clones are missing from TCRdb's copy, which holds only in-frame ones; the method was immunoSEQ multiplex PCR. The table lists over 14,000 clones, more than 60% of them singletons. This CDR3 contains 15 residues. CDR1 MRHNA and CDR2 SNTAGT come from the germline V gene. J lost 3 bases, V lost 5 bases, and 9 bases had no gene match. Chronic pancreatitis tissue was collected during total pancreatectomy with islet autotransplantation. A word on this clone: Its antigen is still unknown.

Sequenced material: pancreas tissue with hereditary chronic pancreatitis. The rearrangement uses TRBV6-4 and TRBJ2-7; 8 nucleotides line up with TRBD2. This receptor was identified in a human donor with chronic pancreatitis. CDR3 sequence reads: CASSPKAGAFYEQYF. In DNA, the CDR3 is TGTGCCAGCAGTCCCAAAGCGGGAGCCTTCTACGAGCAGTACTTC.